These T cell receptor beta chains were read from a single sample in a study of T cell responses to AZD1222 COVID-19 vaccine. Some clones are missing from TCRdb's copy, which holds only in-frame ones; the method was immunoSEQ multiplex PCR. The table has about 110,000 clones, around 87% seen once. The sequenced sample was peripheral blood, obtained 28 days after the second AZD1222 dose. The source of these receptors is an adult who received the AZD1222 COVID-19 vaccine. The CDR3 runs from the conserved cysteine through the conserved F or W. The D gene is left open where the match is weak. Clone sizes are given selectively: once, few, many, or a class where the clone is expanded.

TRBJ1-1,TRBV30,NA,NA,TGTGCCTGGGCTCCTAGCGAGGCTGAAGCTTTCTTT,CAWAPSEAEAFF
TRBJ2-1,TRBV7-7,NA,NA,TGTGCCAGCAGCTTAGCATCGAGACGTGAGCAGTTCTTC,CASSLASRREQFF
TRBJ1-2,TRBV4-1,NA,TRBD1,TGCGCCAGCAGCCAAGAGCCAACCTTTGGGACAGAGAAAAACTATGGCTACACCTTC,CASSQEPTFGTEKNYGYTF
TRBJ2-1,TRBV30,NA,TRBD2,TGTGCCTGGACTAGCCTGTTTACTAGCGGGGGACGTATGGGCGATGAGCAGTTCTTC,CAWTSLFTSGGRMGDEQFF
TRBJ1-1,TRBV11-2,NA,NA,TGTGCCAGCAGCTTAGAGGGGGGTAACACTGAAGCTTTCTTT,CASSLEGGNTEAFF
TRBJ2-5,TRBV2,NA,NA,TGTGCCAGCAGTGAAGACGGACAACTTGAAGAGACCCAGTACTTC,CASSEDGQLEETQYF
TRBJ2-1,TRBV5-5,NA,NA,TGTGCCAGCAGCTTGGTCGGGGAGGCCTACAATGAGCAGTTCTTC,CASSLVGEAYNEQFF
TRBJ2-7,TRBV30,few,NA,TGTGCCTGGACCGAAGGAGGGGGGTGGTACGAGCAGTACTTC,CAWTEGGGWYEQYF
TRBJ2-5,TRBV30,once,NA,TGTGCCCGAGGGGCGGCCAGCGGCCAAGAGACCCAGTACTTC,CARGAASGQETQYF
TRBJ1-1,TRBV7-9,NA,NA,TGTGCCAGCAGCTTAGTCAGGGAGACTGAAGCTTTCTTT,CASSLVRETEAFF